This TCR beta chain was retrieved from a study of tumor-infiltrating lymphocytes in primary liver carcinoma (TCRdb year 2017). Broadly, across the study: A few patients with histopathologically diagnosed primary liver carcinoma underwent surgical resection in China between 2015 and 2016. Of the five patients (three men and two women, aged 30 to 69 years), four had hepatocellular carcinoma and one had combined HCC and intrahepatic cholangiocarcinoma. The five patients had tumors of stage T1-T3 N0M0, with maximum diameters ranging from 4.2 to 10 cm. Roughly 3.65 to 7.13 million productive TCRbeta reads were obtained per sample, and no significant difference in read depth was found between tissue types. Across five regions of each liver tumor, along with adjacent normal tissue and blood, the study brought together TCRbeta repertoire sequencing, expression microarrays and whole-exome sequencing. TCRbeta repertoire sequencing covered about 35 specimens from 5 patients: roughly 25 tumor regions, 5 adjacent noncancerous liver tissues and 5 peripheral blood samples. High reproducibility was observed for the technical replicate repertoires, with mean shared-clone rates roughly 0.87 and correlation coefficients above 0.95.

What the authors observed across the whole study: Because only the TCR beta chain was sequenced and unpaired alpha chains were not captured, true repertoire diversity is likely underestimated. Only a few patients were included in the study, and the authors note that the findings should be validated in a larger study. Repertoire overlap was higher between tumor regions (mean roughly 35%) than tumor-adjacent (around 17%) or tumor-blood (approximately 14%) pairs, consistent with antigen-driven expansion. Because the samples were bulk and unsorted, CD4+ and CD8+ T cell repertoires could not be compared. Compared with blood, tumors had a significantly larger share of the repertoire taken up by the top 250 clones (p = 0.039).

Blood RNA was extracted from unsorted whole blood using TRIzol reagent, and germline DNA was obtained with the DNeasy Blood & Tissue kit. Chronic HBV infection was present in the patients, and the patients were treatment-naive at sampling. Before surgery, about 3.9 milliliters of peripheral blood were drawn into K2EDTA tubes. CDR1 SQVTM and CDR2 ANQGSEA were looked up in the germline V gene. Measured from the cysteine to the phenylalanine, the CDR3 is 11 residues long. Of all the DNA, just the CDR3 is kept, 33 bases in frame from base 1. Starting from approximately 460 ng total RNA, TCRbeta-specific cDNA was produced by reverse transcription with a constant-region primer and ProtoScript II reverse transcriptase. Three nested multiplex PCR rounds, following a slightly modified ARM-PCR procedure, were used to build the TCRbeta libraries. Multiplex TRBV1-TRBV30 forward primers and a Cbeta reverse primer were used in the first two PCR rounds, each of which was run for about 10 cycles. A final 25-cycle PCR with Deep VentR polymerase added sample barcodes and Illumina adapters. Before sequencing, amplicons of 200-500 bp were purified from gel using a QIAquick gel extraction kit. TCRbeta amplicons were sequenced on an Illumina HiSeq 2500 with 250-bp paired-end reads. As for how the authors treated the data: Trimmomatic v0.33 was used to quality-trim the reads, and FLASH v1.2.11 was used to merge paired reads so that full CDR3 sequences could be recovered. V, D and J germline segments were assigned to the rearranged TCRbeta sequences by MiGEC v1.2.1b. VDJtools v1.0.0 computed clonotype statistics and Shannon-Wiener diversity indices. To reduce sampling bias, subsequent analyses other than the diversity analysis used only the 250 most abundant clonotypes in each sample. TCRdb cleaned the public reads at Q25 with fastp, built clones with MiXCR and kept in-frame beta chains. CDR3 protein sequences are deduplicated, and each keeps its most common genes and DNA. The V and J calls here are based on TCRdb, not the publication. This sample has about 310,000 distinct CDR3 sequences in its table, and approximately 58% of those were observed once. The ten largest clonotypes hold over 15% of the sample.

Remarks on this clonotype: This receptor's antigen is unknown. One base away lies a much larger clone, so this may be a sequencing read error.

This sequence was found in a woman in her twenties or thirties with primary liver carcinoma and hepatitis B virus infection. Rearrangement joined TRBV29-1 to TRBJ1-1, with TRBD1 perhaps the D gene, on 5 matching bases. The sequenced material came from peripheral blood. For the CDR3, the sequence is CSATVNTEDFF. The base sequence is TGCAGCGCGACAGTGAACACTGAAGATTTCTTT.